A selection of T cell receptor beta chains follows, all from one sample in a study of tumor and adjacent non-tumor tissue in lung cancer. TCRdb reprocessed the multiplex PCR reads via MiXCR and lists one record per CDR3 protein. Among 70,000 to 90,000 distinct CDR3 sequences listed, roughly 80% were seen once. The sample consisted of lung tumor tissue. Receptor source: a woman aged 45-59 years with non-small cell lung cancer. The CDR3 runs from the conserved cysteine through the conserved F or W.

TRBJ1-3	TRBV29-1	CSVVRDSRNTIYF
TRBJ2-1	TRBV11-3	CANSPGLAGGVRQQFF
TRBJ2-1	TRBV29-1	CSAGAGGDHNEQFF
TRBJ2-1	TRBV24-1	CAASKASSRSCNEQFF
TRBJ2-7	TRBV28	CANSPSGIGYDEQYF
TRBJ2-3	TRBV7-3	CASSLDYTDTQYF
TRBJ2-2	TRBV7-2	CASSTKKADTGELFF
TRBJ1-4	TRBV14	CASSQEVALQSNEKRFF
TRBJ2-3	TRBV4-1	CASSQAGRVDTQYF
TRBJ2-2	TRBV6-5	CASRTRLGTEKTGELFF
TRBJ2-3	TRBV11-2	CASSLSGMEDTQYF
TRBJ1-5	TRBV6-6	CTSSYPGREKPQHF
TRBJ2-7	TRBV4-1	CASGQDLYRGLSEQYF
TRBJ2-1	TRBV4-3	CPSSQDRGLRNKQFF
TRBJ2-3	TRBV20-1	CSAGDRRGLMVTDTQYF
TRBJ2-1	TRBV20-1	CSARAHARAEQLF
TRBJ2-1	TRBV29-1	CTVKQVYSYNEQFF
TRBJ2-1	TRBV20-1	CSTRELSSSDLSEQSF
TRBJ2-3	TRBV6-2/TRBV6-3	CACSDPREGAVVDTQYF
TRBJ2-6	TRBV4-2	CASSQDKFGTGAPGANVLTF
TRBJ2-7	TRBV11-2	CPSSPWASGSYKRYF
TRBJ1-1	TRBV6-2/TRBV6-3	CACSYSRWAEAFF
TRBJ2-5	TRBV6-1	CASSEKSSGRKTQYF
TRBJ2-3	TRBV28	CASSFGTSGVGTRYF
TRBJ2-1	TRBV6-1	CASSKETRGLFF
TRBJ2-1	TRBV24-1	CITSKASSRSYNERFF
TRBJ1-1	TRBV14	CASGQLGGAVTEAFF
TRBJ2-1	TRBV29-1	CGVETRDLQFF
TRBJ2-2	TRBV6-6	CASSVPMGRGELFF
TRBJ2-3	TRBV10-3	CATNPTTGSDTRYF
TRBJ1-1	TRBV10-2	CTSWDPNTEAFF
TRBJ2-7	TRBV11-2	CTSSSLAGVGEQYF
TRBJ1-1	TRBV4-1	CASSHDLYRLNTEAFF
TRBJ2-1	TRBV4-1	CAINHGQGTHEQFF
TRBJ2-7	TRBV6-2/TRBV6-3	CASRYSGGGHEQYF
TRBJ1-1	TRBV20-1	CSASPDRVALF
TRBJ2-2	TRBV4-1	CASSQEVRTSGNTGELFF